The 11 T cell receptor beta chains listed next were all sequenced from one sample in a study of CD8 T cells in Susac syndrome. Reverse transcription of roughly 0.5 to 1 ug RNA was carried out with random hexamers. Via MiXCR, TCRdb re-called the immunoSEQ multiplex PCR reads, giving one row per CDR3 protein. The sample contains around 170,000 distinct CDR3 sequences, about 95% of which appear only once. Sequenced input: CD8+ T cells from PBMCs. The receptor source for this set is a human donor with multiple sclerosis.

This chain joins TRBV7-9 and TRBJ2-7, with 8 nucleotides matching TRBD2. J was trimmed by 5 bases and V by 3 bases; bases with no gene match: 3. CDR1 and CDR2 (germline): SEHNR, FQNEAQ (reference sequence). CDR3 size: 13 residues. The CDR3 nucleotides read TGTGCCAGCAGCTTCGGACTAGCTGACGAGCAGTACTTC. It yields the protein CASSFGLADEQYF.

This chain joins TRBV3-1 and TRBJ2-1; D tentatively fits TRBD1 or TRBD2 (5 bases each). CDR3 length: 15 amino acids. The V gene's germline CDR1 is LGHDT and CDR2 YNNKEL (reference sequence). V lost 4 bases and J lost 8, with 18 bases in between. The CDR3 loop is CASSPPGRPWDEQFF. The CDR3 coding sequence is TGTGCCAGCAGCCCTCCGGGACGGCCGTGGGATGAGCAGTTCTTC.

The CDR3 spells CASSEYAEVTEAFF. CDR3 coding DNA: TGTGCCAGCAGTGAATATGCGGAGGTTACTGAAGCTTTCTTT. This chain joins TRBV25-1 and TRBJ1-1; no definite D call. This CDR3 is 14 amino acids long. Germline CDR1 reads MGHDK; CDR2 reads SYGVNS. V was pared by 0 bases and J by 5 bases, with 10 bases between.

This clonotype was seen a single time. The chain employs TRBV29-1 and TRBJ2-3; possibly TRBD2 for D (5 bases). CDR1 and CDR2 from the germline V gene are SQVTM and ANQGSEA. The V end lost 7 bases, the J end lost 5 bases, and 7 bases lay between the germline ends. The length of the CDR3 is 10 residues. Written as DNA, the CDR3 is TGCAGCGCAGCGGTAGATACGCAGTATTTT. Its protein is CSAAVDTQYF.

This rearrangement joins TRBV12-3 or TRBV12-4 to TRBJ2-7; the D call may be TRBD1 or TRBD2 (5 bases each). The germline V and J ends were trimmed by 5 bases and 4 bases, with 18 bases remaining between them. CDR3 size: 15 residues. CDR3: CASSPRTPGIYEQYF. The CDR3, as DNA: TGTGCCAGCAGTCCAAGGACACCGGGGATTTACGAGCAGTACTTC.

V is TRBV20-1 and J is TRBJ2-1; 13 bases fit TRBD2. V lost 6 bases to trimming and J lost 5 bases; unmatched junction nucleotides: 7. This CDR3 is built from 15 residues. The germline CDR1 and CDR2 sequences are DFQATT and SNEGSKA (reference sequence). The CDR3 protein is CSARKLAGGNNEQFF. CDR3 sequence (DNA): TGCAGTGCCCGAAAACTAGCGGGGGGGAACAATGAGCAGTTCTTC.

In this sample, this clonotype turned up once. CDR3 coding DNA: TGTGCCAGCAGCCCCTGGGCGGACATCAGGATGACTGAAGCTTTCTTT. Encoded protein: CASSPWADIRMTEAFF. The V and J genes are TRBV3-1 and TRBJ1-1; weak D call: TRBD1 (5 bases). Trimming took off 4 bases at V and 5 bases at J, with 20 bases between the two ends. The CDR3 runs 16 residues. Germline-derived CDR1 and CDR2 are LGHDT and YNNKEL (reference sequence).

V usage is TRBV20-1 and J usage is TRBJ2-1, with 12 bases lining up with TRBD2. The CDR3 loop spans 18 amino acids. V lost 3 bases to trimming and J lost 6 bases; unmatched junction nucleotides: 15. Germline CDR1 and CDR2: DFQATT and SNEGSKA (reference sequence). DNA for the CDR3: TGCAGTGCTAGCGGATGGACTAGCGGGACCAGGGAGATCAATGAGCAGTTCTTC. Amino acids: CSASGWTSGTREINEQFF.

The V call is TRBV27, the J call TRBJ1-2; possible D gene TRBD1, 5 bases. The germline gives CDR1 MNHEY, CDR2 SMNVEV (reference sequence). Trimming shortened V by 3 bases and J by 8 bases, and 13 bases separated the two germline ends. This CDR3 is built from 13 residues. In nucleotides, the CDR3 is TGTGCCAGCAGTTTTGGGGCGGTGGGGGGCTACACCTTC. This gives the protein CASSFGAVGGYTF.

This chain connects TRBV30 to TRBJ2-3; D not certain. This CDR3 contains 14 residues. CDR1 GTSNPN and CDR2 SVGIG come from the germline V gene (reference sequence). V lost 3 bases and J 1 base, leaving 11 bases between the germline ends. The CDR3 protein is CAWRMTLGTDTQYF. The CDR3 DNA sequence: TGTGCCTGGAGGATGACTTTAGGCACAGATACGCAGTATTTT. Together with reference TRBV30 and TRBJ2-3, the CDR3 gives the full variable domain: SQTIHQWPATLVQPVGSPLSLECTVEGTSNPNLYWYRQAAGRGLQLLFYSVGIGQISSEVPQNLSASRPQDRQFILSSKKLLLSDSGFYLCAWRMTLGTDTQYFGPGTRLTVL.

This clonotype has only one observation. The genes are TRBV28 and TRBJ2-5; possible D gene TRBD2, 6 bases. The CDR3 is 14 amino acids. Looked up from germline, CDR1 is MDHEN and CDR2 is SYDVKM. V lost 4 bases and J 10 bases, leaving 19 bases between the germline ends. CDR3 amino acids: CASSYDSGGKIQYF. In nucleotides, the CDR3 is TGTGCCAGCAGTTACGACAGCGGAGGGAAGATCCAGTACTTC.